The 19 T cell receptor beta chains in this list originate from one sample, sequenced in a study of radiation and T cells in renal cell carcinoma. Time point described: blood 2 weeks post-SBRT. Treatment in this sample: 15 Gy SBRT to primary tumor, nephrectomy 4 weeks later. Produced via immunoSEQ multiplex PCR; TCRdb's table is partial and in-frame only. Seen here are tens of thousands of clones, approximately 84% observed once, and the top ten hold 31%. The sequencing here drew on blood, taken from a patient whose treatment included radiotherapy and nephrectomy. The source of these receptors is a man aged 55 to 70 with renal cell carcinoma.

The CDR3 region is CASRRDLSYEQYF. DNA of the CDR3: TGTGCCAGCAGACGGGACTTATCCTACGAGCAGTACTTC. The rearrangement uses TRBV25-1 and TRBJ2-7; the D gene is possibly TRBD2 (6 bases). The CDR3 loop spans 13 amino acids. Germline assignment: CDR1 MGHDK and CDR2 SYGVNS. Between the trimmed V and J ends, which lost 6 bases and 1 base, there was a span of 10 bases.

The CDR3 reads CAWSKQGDNYGYTF. CDR3 in DNA: TGTGCCTGGAGTAAACAGGGGGACAACTATGGCTACACCTTC. The chain carries TRBV30 and TRBJ1-2, with 8 bases identical to TRBD1. The V segment lost 2 bases and the J segment 2 bases; nucleotides outside the gene matches: 4. Germline V gene sequence: CDR1 GTSNPN, CDR2 SVGIG (reference sequence). This CDR3 spans 14 amino acids.

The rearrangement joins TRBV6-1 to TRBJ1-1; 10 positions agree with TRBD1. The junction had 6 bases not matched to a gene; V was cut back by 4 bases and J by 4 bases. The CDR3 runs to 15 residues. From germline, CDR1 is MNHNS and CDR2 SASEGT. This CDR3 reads CASSVLRTGGTEAFF. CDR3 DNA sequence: TGTGCCAGCAGTGTCCTAAGGACAGGGGGCACTGAAGCTTTCTTT.

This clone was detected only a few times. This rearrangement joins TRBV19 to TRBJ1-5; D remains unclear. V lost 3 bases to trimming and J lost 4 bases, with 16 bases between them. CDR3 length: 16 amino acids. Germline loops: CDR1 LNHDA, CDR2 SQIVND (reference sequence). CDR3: CASSIEGGWANQPQHF. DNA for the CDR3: TGTGCCAGTAGTATCGAGGGCGGGTGGGCGAATCAGCCCCAGCATTTT.

This CDR3 is CSVDGLSLGAQYF. CDR3 nucleotide sequence: TGCAGCGTTGATGGCCTGTCTCTAGGGGCGCAGTATTTT. The chain joins TRBV29-1 to TRBJ2-3, with D possibly TRBD1 on 5 matching bases. The V end lost 3 bases, the J end lost 10 bases, and 17 bases lay between the germline ends. The CDR3 is 13 amino acids. The V gene's germline CDR1 is SQVTM and CDR2 ANQGSEA.

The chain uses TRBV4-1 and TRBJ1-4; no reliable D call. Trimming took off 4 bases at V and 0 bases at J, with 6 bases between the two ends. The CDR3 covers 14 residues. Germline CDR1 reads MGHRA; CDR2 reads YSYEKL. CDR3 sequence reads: CASSRVATNEKLFF. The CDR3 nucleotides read TGCGCCAGCAGCCGTGTTGCAACTAATGAAAAACTGTTTTTT.

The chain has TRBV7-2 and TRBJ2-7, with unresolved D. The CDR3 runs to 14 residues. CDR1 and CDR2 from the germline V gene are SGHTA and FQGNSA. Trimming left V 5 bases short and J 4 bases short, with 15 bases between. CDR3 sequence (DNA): TGTGCCAGCAGCGCATCCCCCCCTTTGTACGAGCAGTACTTC. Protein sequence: CASSASPPLYEQYF.

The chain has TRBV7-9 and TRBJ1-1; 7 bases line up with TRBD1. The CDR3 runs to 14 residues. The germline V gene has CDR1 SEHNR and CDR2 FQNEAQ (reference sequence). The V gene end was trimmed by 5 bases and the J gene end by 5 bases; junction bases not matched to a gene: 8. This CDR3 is CASSALQGGTEAFF. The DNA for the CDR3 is TGTGCCAGCAGCGCGCTCCAGGGGGGGACTGAAGCTTTCTTT.

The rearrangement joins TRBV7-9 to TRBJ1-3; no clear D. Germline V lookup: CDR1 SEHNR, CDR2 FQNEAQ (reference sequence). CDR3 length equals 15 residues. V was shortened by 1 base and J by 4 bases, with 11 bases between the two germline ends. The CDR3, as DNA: TGTGCCAGCAGCTTAGGACCCTTGGGGGGAAACACCATATATTTT. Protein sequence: CASSLGPLGGNTIYF. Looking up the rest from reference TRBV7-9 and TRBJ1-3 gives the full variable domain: DTGVSQNPRHKITKRGQNVTFRCDPISEHNRLYWYRQTLGQGPEFLTYFQNEAQLEKSRLLSDRFSAERPKGSFSTLEIQRTEQGDSAMYLCASSLGPLGGNTIYFGEGSWLTVV.

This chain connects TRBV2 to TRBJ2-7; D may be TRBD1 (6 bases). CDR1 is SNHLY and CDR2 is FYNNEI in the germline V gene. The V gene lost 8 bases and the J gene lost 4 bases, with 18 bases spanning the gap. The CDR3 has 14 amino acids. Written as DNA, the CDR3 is TGTGCCAGCGTCAAGGACAGCTCCACTTACGAGCAGTACTTC. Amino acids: CASVKDSSTYEQYF.

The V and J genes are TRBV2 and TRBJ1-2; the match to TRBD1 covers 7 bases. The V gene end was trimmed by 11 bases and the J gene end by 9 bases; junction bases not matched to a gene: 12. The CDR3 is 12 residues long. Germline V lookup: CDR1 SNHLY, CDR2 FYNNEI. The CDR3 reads CARQGGGWSYTF. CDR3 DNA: TGTGCCCGCCAGGGGGGGGGCTGGAGCTACACCTTC.

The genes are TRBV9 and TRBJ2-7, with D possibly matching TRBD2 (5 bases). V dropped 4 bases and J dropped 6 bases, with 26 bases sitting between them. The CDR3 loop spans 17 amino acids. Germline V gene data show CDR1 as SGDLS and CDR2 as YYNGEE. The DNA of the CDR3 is TGTGCCAGCAGCTTTTCATCGGTTACTAGTCGATCGGGCGAGCAGTACTTC. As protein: CASSFSSVTSRSGEQYF. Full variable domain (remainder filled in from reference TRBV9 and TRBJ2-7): DSGVTQTPKHLITATGQRVTLRCSPRSGDLSVYWYQQSLDQGLQFLIQYYNGEERAKGNILERFSAQQFPDLHSELNLSSLELGDSALYFCASSFSSVTSRSGEQYFGPGTRLTVT.

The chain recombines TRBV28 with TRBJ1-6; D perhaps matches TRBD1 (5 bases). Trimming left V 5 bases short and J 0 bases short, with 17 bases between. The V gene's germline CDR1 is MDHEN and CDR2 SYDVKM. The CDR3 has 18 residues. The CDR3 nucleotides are TGTGCCAGCAGTGGGCCAGGGACGGCGAGCTCCTATAATTCACCCCTCCACTTT. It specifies CASSGPGTASSYNSPLHF.

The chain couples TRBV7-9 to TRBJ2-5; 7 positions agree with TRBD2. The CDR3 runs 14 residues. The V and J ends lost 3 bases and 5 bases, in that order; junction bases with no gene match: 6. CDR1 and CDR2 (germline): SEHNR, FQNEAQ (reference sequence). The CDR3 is CASSLGGATETQYF. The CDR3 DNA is TGTGCCAGCAGCTTGGGAGGGGCGACGGAGACCCAGTACTTC. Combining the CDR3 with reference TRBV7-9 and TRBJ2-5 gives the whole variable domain DTGVSQNPRHKITKRGQNVTFRCDPISEHNRLYWYRQTLGQGPEFLTYFQNEAQLEKSRLLSDRFSAERPKGSFSTLEIQRTEQGDSAMYLCASSLGGATETQYFGPGTRLLVL.

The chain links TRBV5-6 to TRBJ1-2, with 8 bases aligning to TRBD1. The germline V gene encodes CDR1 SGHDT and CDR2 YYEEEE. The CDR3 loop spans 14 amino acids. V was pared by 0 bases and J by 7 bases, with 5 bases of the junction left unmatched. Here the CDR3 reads CASSLEGTGSGYTF. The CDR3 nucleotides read TGTGCCAGCAGCTTGGAGGGGACAGGATCTGGCTACACCTTC.

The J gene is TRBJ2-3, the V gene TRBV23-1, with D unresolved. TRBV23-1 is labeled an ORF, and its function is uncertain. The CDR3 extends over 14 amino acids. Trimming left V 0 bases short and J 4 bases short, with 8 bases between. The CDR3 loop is CASSQSPRADTQYF. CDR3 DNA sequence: TGCGCCAGCAGTCAATCGCCCCGGGCAGATACGCAGTATTTT.

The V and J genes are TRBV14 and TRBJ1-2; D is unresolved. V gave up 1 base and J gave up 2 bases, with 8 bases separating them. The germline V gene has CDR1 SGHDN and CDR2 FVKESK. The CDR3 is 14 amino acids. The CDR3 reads CASSQATFNYGYTF. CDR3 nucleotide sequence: TGTGCCAGCAGCCAAGCGACTTTCAACTATGGCTACACCTTC.

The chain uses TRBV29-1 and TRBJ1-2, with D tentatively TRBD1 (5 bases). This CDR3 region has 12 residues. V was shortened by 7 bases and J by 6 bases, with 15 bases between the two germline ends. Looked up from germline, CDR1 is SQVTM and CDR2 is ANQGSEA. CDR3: CSAPGDEDGYTF. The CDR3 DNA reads TGCAGCGCCCCCGGGGACGAGGATGGCTACACCTTC.

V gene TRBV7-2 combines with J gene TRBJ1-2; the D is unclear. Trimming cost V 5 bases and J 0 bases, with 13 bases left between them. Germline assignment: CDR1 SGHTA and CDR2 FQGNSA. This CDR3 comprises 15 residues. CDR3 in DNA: TGTGCCAGCAGCGTCGATACCCAAGCTAACTATGGCTACACCTTC. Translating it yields CASSVDTQANYGYTF.